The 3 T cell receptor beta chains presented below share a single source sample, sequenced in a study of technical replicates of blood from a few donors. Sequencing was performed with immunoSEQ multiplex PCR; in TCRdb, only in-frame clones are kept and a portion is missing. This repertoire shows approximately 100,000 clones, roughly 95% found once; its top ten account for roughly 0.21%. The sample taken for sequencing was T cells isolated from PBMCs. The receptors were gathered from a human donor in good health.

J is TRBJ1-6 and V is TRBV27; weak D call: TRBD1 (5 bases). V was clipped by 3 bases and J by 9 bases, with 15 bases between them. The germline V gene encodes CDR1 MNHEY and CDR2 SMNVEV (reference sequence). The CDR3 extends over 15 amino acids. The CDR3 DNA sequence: TGTGCCAGCAGTTTTTGGGGGGGACTAATTTCACCCCTCCACTTT. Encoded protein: CASSFWGGLISPLHF.

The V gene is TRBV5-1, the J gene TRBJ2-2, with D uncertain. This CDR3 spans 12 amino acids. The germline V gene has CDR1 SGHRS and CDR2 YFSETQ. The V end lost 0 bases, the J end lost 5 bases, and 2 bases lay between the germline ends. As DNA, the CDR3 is TGCGCCAGCAGCTTGGCTACCGGGGAGCTGTTTTTT. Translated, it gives CASSLATGELFF.

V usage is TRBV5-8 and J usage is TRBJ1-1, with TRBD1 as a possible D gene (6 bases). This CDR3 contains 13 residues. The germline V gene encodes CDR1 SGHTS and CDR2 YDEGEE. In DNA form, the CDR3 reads TGTGCAGTCAGGCAGGGGATGAACACTGAAGCTTTCTTT. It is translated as CAVRQGMNTEAFF.